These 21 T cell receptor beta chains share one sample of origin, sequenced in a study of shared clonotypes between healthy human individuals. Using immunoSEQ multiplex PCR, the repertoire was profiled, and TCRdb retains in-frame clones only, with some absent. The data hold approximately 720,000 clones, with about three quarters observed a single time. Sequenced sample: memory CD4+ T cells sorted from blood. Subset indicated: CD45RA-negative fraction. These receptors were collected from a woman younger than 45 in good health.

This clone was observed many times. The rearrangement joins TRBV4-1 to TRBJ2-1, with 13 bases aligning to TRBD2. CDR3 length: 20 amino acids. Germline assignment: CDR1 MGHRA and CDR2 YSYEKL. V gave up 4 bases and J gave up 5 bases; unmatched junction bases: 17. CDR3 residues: CASSLVWTSGGTRKNNEQFF. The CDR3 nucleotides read TGCGCCAGCAGCCTTGTCTGGACTAGCGGGGGAACGAGGAAAAACAATGAGCAGTTCTTC.

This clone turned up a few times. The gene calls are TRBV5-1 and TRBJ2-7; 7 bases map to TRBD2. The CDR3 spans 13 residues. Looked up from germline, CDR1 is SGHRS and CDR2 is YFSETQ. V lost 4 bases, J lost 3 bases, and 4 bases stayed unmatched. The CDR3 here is CASSPSGYYEQYF. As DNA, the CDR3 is TGCGCCAGCAGCCCTAGCGGTTACTACGAGCAGTACTTC.

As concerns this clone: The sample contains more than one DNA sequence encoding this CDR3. This chain's CDR3 is CASRPEGQGYGYTF. DNA of the CDR3: TGTGCCAGCAGGCCAGAGGGACAGGGGTATGGCTACACCTTC. The rearrangement uses TRBV27 and TRBJ1-2; 10 bases match TRBD1. This CDR3 spans 14 amino acids. Losses at the gene ends were 6 bases for V and 5 bases for J; bases not matched to a gene: 6. Germline loops: CDR1 MNHEY, CDR2 SMNVEV (reference sequence).

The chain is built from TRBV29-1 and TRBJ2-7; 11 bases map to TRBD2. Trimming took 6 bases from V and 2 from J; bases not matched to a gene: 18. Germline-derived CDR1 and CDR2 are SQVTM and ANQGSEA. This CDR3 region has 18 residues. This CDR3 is CSVAQRLRLAGTPYEQYF. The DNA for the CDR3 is TGCAGCGTAGCACAGAGGTTGAGACTAGCGGGAACCCCCTACGAGCAGTACTTC.

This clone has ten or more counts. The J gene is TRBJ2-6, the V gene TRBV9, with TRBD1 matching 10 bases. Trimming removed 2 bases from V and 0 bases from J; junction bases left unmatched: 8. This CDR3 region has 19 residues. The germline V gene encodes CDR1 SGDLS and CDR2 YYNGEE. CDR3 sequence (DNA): TGTGCCAGCAGCGTGGGGGCCAGACAGGGGGCCTCTGGGGCCAACGTCCTGACTTTC. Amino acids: CASSVGARQGASGANVLTF.

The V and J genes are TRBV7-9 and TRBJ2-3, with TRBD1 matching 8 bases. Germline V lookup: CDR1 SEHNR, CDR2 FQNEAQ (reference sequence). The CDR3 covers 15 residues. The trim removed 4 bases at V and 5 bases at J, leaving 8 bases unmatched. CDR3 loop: CASSSPTGVLDTQYF. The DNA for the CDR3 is TGTGCCAGCAGCTCGCCGACAGGGGTATTAGATACGCAGTATTTT.

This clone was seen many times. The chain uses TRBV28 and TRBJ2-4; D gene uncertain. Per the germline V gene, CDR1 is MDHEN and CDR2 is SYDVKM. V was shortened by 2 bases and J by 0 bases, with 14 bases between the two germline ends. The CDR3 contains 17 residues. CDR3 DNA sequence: TGTGCCAGCAGTTTAATTCGTTCGGCCCTAGCCAAAAACATTCAGTACTTC. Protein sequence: CASSLIRSALAKNIQYF.

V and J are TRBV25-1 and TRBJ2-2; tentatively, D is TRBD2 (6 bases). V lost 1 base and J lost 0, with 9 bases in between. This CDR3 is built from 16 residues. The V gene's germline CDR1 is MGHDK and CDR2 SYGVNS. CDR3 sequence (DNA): TGTGCCAGCAGTGAATTTAGCGGAGCGAACACCGGGGAGCTGTTTTTT. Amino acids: CASSEFSGANTGELFF.

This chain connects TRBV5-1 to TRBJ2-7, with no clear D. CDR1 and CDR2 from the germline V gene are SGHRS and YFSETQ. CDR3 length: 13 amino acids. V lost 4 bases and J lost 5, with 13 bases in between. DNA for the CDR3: TGCGCCAGCAGCCCTTTGGTACGGGACGAGCAGTACTTC. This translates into CASSPLVRDEQYF.

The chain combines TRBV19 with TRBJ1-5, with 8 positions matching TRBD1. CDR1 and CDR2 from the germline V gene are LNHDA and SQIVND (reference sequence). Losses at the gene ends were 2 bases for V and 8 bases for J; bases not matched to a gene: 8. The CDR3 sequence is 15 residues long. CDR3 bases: TGTGCCAGTAGTATAAGCGGACAGGGTATTGAGCCCCAGCATTTT. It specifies CASSISGQGIEPQHF.

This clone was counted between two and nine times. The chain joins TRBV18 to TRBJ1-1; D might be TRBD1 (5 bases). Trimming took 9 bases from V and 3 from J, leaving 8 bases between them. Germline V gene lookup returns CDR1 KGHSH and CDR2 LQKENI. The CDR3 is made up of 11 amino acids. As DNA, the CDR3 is TGTGCCAGTGTCAGGGACACTGAAGCTTTCTTT. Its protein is CASVRDTEAFF.

In DNA form, the CDR3 reads TGTGCCAGCAGCTTATCGACAGGAACAACAACTGAAGCTTTCTTT. Protein product: CASSLSTGTTTEAFF. The chain couples TRBV7-9 to TRBJ1-1, with D perhaps TRBD1 (6 bases). CDR1 is SEHNR and CDR2 is FQNEAQ in the germline V gene (reference sequence). Trimming pared 2 bases from V and 5 bases from J, leaving 15 bases between. CDR3 length: 15 amino acids.

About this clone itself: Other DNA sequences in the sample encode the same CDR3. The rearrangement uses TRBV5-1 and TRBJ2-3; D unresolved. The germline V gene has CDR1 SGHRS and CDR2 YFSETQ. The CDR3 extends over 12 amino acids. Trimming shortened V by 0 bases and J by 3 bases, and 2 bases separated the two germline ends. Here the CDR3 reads CASSLETDTQYF. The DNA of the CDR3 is TGCGCCAGCAGCTTGGAGACAGATACGCAGTATTTT.

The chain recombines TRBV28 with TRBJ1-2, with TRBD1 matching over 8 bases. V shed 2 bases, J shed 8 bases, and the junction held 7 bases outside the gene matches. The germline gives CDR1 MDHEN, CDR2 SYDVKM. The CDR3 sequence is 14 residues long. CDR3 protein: CASSLQTGAGGYTF. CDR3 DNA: TGTGCCAGCAGTTTACAGACAGGGGCGGGAGGCTACACCTTC.

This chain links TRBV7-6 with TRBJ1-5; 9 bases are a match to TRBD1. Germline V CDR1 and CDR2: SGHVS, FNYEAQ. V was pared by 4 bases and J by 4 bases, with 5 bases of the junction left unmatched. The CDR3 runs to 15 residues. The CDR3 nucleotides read TGTGCCAGCAGCTCCGGGACAGGGATAAATCAGCCCCAGCATTTT. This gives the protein CASSSGTGINQPQHF. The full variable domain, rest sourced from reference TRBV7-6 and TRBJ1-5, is GAGVSQSPRYKVTKRGQDVALRCDPISGHVSLYWYRQALGQGPEFLTYFNYEAQQDKSGLPNDRFSAERPEGSISTLTIQRTEQRDSAMYRCASSSGTGINQPQHFGDGTRLSIL.

Written as DNA, the CDR3 is TGTGCCACTTTGGACGGAGGACAAAGATACGAGCAGTACTTC. Its translation is CATLDGGQRYEQYF. The chain combines TRBV28 with TRBJ2-7; the D gene could be TRBD1 or TRBD2 (5 bases each). From germline, CDR1 is MDHEN and CDR2 SYDVKM. This CDR3 is 14 amino acids long. The V gene lost 10 bases and the J gene lost 4 bases, with 20 bases spanning the gap.

As DNA, the CDR3 is TGTGCCAGCAGCCCAAACCAAGTAGTCTTGGATGAGCAGTTCTTC. It encodes CASSPNQVVLDEQFF. The rearrangement links TRBV7-3 to TRBJ2-1; D is ambiguous. Germline CDR1 SGHTA, CDR2 FQGTGA. Trimming shortened V by 5 bases and J by 8 bases, and 19 bases separated the two germline ends. The CDR3 consists of 15 residues.

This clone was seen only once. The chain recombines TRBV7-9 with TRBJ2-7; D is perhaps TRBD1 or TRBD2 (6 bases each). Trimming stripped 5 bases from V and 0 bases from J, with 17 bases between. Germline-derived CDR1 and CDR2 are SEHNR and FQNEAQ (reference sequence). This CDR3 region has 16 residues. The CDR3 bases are TGTGCCAGCAGCCCCCTGGGGGGCGAGAGCTCCTACGAGCAGTACTTC. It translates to CASSPLGGESSYEQYF. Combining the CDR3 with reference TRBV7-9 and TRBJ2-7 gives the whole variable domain DTGVSQNPRHKITKRGQNVTFRCDPISEHNRLYWYRQTLGQGPEFLTYFQNEAQLEKSRLLSDRFSAERPKGSFSTLEIQRTEQGDSAMYLCASSPLGGESSYEQYFGPGTRLTVT.

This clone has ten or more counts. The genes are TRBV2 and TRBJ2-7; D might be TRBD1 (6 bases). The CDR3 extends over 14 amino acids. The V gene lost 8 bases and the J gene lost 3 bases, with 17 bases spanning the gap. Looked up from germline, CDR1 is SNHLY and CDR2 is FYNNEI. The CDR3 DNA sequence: TGTGCCAGCTCTCCCGAGACAGGACGCTACGAGCAGTACTTC. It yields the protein CASSPETGRYEQYF.

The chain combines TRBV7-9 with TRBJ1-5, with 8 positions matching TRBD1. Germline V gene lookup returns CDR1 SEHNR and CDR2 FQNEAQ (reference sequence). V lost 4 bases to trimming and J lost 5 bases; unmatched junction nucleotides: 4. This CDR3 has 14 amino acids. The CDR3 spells CASSSTGEYQPQHF. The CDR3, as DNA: TGTGCCAGCAGCTCGACAGGGGAATATCAGCCCCAGCATTTT.

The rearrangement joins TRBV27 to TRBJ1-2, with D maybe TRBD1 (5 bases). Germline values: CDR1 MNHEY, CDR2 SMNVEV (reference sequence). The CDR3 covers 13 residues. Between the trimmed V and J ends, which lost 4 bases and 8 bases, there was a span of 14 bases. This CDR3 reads CASSSPWGEGYTF. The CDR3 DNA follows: TGTGCCAGCAGTTCCCCCTGGGGGGAGGGCTACACCTTC.